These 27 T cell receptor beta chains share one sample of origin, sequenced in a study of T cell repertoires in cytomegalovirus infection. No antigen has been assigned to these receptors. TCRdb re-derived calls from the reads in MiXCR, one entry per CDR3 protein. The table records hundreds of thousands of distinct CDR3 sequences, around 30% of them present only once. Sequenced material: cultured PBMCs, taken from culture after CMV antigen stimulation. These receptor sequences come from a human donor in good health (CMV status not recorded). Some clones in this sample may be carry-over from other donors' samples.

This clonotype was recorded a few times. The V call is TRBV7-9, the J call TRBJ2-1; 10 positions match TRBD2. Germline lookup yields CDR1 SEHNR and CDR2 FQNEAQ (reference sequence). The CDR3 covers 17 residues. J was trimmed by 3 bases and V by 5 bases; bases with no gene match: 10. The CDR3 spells CASSRAGRTSGYNEQFF. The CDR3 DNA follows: TGTGCCAGCAGCCGTGCGGGGAGGACTAGCGGCTACAATGAGCAGTTCTTC.

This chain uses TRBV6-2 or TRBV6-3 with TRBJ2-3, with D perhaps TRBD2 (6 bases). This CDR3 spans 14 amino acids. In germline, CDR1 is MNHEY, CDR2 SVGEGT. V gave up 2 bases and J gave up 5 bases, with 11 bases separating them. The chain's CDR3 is CASSYPGVEDTQYF. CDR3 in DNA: TGTGCCAGCAGTTACCCGGGAGTAGAAGATACGCAGTATTTT.

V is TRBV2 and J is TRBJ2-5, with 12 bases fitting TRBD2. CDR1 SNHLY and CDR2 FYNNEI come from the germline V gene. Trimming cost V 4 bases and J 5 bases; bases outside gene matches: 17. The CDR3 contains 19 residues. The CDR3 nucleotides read TGTGCCAGCAGTGTTTCCGTTAGGACTAGCGGGATCTTGGGGGAGACCCAGTACTTC. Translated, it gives CASSVSVRTSGILGETQYF.

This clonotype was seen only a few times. CDR3 DNA: TGTGCCAGCAGTTTACTAGCGCTCCCCAGCACCGGGGAGCTGTTTTTT. Protein: CASSLLALPSTGELFF. V and J are TRBV6-5 and TRBJ2-2; 7 bases agree with TRBD2. Germline-derived CDR1 and CDR2 are MNHEY and SVGAGI. The CDR3 has 16 amino acids. V was pared by 4 bases and J by 4 bases, with 9 bases of the junction left unmatched.

CDR3 coding DNA: TGTGCCAGCAGCGTAGTGAGGACGGCGACTGAAGCTTTCTTT. Its translation: CASSVVRTATEAFF. The gene calls are TRBV9 and TRBJ1-1; D not resolved. V was pared by 0 bases and J by 5 bases, with 11 bases between. The CDR3 runs to 14 residues. Germline values: CDR1 SGDLS, CDR2 YYNGEE.

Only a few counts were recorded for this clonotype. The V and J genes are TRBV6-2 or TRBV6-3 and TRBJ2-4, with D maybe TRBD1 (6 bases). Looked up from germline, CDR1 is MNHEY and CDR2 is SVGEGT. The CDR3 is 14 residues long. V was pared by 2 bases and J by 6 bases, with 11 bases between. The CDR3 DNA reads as TGTGCCAGCAGTTACATGGGGGCCGGAAACATTCAGTACTTC. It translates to CASSYMGAGNIQYF.

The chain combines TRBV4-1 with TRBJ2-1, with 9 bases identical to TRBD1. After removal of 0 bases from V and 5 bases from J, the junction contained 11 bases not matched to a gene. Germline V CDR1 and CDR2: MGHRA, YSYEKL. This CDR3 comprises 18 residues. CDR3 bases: TGCGCCAGCAGCCAAGATCTGGGACAGGGTCTCCTTGACAATGAGCAGTTCTTC. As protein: CASSQDLGQGLLDNEQFF.

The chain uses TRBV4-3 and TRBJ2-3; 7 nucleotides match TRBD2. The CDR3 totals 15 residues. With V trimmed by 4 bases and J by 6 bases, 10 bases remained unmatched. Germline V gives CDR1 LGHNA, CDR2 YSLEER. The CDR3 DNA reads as TGCGCCAGCAGCCGTGGAGGCGGGAGTCCCGATACGCAGTATTTT. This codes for CASSRGGGSPDTQYF.

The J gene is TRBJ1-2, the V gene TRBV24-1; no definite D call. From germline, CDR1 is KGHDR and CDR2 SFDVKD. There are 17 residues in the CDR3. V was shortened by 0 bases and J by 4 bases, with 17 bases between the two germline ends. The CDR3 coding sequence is TGTGCCACCAGTGATTTGCAAACAGCTTCCTCGTCCTATGGCTACACCTTC. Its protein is CATSDLQTASSSYGYTF.

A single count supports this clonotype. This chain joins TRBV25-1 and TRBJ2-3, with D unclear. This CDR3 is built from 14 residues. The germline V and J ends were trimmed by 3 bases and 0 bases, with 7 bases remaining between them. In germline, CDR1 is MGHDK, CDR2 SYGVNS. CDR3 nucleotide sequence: TGTGCCAGCAGTGACAGCTCTAGCACAGATACGCAGTATTTT. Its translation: CASSDSSSTDTQYF. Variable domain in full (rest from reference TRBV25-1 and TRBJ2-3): EADIYQTPRYLVIGTGKKITLECSQTMGHDKMYWYQQDPGMELHLIHYSYGVNSTEKGDLSSESTVSRIRTEHFPLTLESARPSHTSQYLCASSDSSSTDTQYFGPGTRLTVL.

This chain's CDR3 is CASSSIRDRDFSNQPQHF. The DNA of the CDR3 is TGTGCCAGCAGTTCCATCCGGGACAGAGATTTTAGCAATCAGCCCCAGCATTTT. V gene TRBV6-2 or TRBV6-3 combines with J gene TRBJ1-5, with 7 bases lining up with TRBD1. Trimming cost V 4 bases and J 0 bases; bases outside gene matches: 12. Germline CDR1 reads MNHEY; CDR2 reads SVGEGT. This CDR3 is 18 amino acids long.

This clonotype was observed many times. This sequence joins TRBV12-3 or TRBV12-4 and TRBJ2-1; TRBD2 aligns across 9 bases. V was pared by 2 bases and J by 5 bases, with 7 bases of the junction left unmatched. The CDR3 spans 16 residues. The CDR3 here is CASSLRLAEINNEQFF. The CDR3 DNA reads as TGTGCCAGCAGTTTAAGACTAGCGGAAATTAACAATGAGCAGTTCTTC.

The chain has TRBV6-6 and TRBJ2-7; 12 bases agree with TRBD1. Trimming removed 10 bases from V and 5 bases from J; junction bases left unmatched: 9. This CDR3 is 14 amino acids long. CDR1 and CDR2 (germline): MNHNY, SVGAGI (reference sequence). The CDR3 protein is CANGRDRGQHEQYF. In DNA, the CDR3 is TGTGCCAACGGCCGGGACAGGGGGCAGCACGAGCAGTACTTC.

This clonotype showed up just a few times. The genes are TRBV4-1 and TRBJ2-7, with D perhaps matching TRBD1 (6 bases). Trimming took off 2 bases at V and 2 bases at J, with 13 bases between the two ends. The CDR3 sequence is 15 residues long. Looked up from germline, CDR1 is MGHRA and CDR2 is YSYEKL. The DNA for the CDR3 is TGCGCCAGCAGCCAAACGGACAGCAATACCTACGAGCAGTACGTC. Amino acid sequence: CASSQTDSNTYEQYV.

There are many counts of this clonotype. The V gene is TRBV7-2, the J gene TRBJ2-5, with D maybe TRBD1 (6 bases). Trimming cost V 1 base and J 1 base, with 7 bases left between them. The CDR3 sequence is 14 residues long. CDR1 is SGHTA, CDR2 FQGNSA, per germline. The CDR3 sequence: CASSLGTVQETQYF. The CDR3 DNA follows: TGTGCCAGCAGCTTAGGGACAGTCCAAGAGACCCAGTACTTC.

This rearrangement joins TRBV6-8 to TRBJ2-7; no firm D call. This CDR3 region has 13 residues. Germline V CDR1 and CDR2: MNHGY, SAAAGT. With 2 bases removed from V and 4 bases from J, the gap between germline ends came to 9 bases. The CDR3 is CASSYDKGYEQYF. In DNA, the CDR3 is TGTGCCAGCAGTTACGACAAAGGATACGAGCAGTACTTC.

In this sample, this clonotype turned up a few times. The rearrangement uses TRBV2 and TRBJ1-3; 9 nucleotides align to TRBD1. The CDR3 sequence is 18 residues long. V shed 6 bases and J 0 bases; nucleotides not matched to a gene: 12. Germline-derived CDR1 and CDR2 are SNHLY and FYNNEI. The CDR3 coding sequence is TGTGCCAGCAGCACCATTCGGACAGGGGCCACCTCTGGAAACACCATATATTTT. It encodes CASSTIRTGATSGNTIYF.

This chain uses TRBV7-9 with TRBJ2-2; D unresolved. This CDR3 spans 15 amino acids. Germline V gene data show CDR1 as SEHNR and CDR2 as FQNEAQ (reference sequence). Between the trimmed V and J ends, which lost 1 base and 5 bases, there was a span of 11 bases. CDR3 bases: TGTGCCAGCAGCTTAGATGGCTTCGATACCGGGGAGCTGTTTTTT. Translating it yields CASSLDGFDTGELFF.

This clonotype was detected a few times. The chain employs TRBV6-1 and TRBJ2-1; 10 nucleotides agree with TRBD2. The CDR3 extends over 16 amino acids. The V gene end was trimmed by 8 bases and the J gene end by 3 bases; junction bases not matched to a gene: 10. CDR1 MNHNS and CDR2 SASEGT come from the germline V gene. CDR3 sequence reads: CASPARTSGFYNEQFF. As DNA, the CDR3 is TGTGCCAGCCCTGCTAGGACTAGCGGCTTCTACAATGAGCAGTTCTTC.

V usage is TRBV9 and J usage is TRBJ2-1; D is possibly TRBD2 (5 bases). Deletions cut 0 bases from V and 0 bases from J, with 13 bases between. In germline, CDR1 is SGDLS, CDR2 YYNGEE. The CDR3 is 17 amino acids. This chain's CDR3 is CASSVGGVGDSYNEQFF. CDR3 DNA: TGTGCCAGCAGCGTAGGCGGAGTCGGGGACTCCTACAATGAGCAGTTCTTC.

For the CDR3, the DNA is TGTGCCAGCAGCTCGGCCAGTGGGGCGGGGAACACTGAAGCTTTCTTT. This sequence encodes CASSSASGAGNTEAFF. The chain uses TRBV5-4 and TRBJ1-1; a weak D match, TRBD1 (5 bases). The germline V and J ends were trimmed by 3 bases and 1 base, with 16 bases remaining between them. CDR3 length: 16 amino acids. Looked up from germline, CDR1 is SGHNT and CDR2 is YYREEE (reference sequence).

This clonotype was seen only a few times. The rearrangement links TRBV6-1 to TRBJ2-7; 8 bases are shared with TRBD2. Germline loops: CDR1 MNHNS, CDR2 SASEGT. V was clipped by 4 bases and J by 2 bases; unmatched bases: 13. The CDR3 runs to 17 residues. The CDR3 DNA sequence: TGTGCCAGCAGTGGGACTAGCCGAAACGGAATGGCCTACGAGCAGTACGTC. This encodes CASSGTSRNGMAYEQYV.

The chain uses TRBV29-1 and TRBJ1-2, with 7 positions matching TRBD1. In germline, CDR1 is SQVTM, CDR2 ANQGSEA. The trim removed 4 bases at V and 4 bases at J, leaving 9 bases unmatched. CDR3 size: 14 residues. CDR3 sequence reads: CSVVGDSLSYGYTF. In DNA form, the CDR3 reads TGCAGCGTTGTTGGGGACAGCCTTTCCTATGGCTACACCTTC.

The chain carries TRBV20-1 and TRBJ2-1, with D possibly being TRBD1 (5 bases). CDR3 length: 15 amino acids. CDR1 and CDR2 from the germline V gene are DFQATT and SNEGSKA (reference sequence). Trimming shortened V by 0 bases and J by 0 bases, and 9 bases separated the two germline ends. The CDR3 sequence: CSARDRQGSYNEQFF. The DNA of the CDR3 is TGCAGTGCTAGAGATAGGCAGGGCTCCTACAATGAGCAGTTCTTC.

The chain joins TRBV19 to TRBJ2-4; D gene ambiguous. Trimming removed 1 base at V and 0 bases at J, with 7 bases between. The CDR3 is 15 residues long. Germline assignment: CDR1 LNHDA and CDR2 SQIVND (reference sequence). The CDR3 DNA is TGTGCCAGTAGTATAGTGGGCCTAGCCAAAAACATTCAGTACTTC. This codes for CASSIVGLAKNIQYF.

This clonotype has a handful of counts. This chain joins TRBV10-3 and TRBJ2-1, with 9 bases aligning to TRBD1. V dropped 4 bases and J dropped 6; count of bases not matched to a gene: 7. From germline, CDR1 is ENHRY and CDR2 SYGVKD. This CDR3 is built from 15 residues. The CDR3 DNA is TGTGCCATCAGTGCACCGGGACAGGGCTCCAATGAGCAGTTCTTC. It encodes CAISAPGQGSNEQFF.

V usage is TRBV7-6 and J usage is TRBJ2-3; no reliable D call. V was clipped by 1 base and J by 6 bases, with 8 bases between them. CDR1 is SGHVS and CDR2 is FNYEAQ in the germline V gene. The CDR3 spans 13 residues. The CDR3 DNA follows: TGTGCCAGCAGCTTAGAAGCGTTGGATACGCAGTATTTT. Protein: CASSLEALDTQYF.